These 14 T cell receptor beta chains were sequenced from one sample in a study of metastatic and nonmetastatic thyroid tumors. All patients were untreated before thyroid surgery. TCRdb re-called clones via MiXCR from the PCR reads. Of tens of thousands of clones detected, more than 25% appear once; the ten largest clones hold 15% to 20%. The sequencing input was blood. The receptor source for this set is a female donor with papillary thyroid cancer or a benign thyroid nodule (not recorded which). Some clones in this sample may be carry-over from other donors' samples.

V gene TRBV20-1 combines with J gene TRBJ2-3, with 7 bases aligning to TRBD1. This CDR3 is 16 amino acids long. The V gene's germline CDR1 is DFQATT and CDR2 SNEGSKA (reference sequence). The V segment lost 4 bases and the J segment 5 bases; nucleotides outside the gene matches: 15. The CDR3 loop reads CSAKRTGRLVGDTQYF. For the CDR3, the DNA is TGCAGTGCTAAACGGACAGGCCGTCTTGTCGGAGATACGCAGTATTTT.

This clone is labeled as medium-sized. The chain recombines TRBV6-5 with TRBJ2-7; D uncertain. With 1 base removed from V and 2 bases from J, the gap between germline ends came to 9 bases. This CDR3 region has 14 residues. The germline V gene has CDR1 MNHEY and CDR2 SVGAGI. The CDR3 region has the DNA TGTGCCAGCAGTTACTTGGGTGTGACCTACGAGCAGTACTTC. It specifies CASSYLGVTYEQYF.

This clone was seen repeatedly, ten times or more. V and J are TRBV5-8 and TRBJ2-7; D gene uncertain. The length of the CDR3 is 11 residues. Trimming left V 0 bases short and J 9 bases short, with 7 bases between. Looked up from germline, CDR1 is SGHTS and CDR2 is YDEGEE. CDR3 nucleotides: TGTGCCAGCAGCTTGGGGCGCGGGCAGTACTTC. Amino acid sequence: CASSLGRGQYF.

This chain joins TRBV6-1 and TRBJ1-3; no firm D call. Trimming shortened V by 5 bases and J by 4 bases, and 12 bases separated the two germline ends. CDR1 and CDR2 (germline): MNHNS, SASEGT. The CDR3 loop spans 14 amino acids. The CDR3 is CASSSNSWGNTIYF. CDR3 in DNA: TGTGCCAGCAGTTCCAATAGTTGGGGAAACACCATATATTTT.

The rearrangement uses TRBV28 and TRBJ2-3, with 9 nucleotides matching TRBD1. Trimming removed 6 bases from V and 2 bases from J; junction bases left unmatched: 6. The CDR3 runs 15 residues. Germline lookup yields CDR1 MDHEN and CDR2 SYDVKM. The CDR3 DNA reads TGTGCCAGCAGGTCGGGACAGGGAGACACAGATACGCAGTATTTT. Translating it yields CASRSGQGDTDTQYF.

A remark on this clone: Germline is not matched at one junction end, which may reflect a read error. The gene calls are TRBV4-3 and TRBJ1-2; D gene uncertain. The CDR3 covers 13 residues. In germline, CDR1 is LGHNA, CDR2 YSLEER. CDR3 in DNA: TGCGCCAGCAGCCAAGTATCCGGGGTGGGCTGCACCTTC. Protein: CASSQVSGVGCTF.

The table lists this clone with many counts. The rearrangement uses TRBV18 and TRBJ2-6, with 7 bases fitting TRBD2. V trimming: 3 bases; J trimming: 4 bases; junction bases outside the gene matches: 6. CDR1 and CDR2 (germline): KGHSH, LQKENI. The CDR3 runs to 16 residues. The CDR3 nucleotides are TGTGCCAGCTCACCGCCGGGAGCGGGGGGGGCCAACGTCCTGACTTTC. Its protein product is CASSPPGAGGANVLTF. The whole variable domain, filled in from reference TRBV18 and TRBJ2-6, reads NAGVMQNPRHLVRRRGQEARLRCSPMKGHSHVYWYRQLPEEGLKFMVYLQKENIIDESGMPKERFSAEFPKEGPSILRIQQVVRGDSAAYFCASSPPGAGGANVLTFGAGSRLTVL.

CDR3: CASRGIGNQPQHF. CDR3 DNA sequence: TGTGCCAGCAGGGGGATTGGAAATCAGCCCCAGCATTTT. The chain has TRBV6-1 and TRBJ1-5; D gene uncertain. V lost 6 bases and J 4 bases, leaving 10 bases between the germline ends. The CDR3 covers 13 residues. The germline CDR1 and CDR2 sequences are MNHNS and SASEGT.

This clone was seen ten or more times. The chain joins TRBV19 to TRBJ2-5; D remains unclear. Germline loops: CDR1 LNHDA, CDR2 SQIVND (reference sequence). CDR3 length: 12 residues. Trimming shortened V by 11 bases and J by 7 bases, and 17 bases separated the two germline ends. The CDR3 here is CAPRRDLGTQYF. As DNA, the CDR3 is TGTGCCCCTAGGCGAGACTTGGGGACCCAGTACTTC.

In DNA form, the CDR3 reads TGTGCCAGCAGTGGACAGACCCATAATTCACCCCTCCACTTT. Translated, it gives CASSGQTHNSPLHF. The V and J genes are TRBV2 and TRBJ1-6; D is possibly TRBD1 (5 bases). The CDR3 sequence is 14 residues long. Trimming left V 4 bases short and J 5 bases short, with 9 bases between. Looked up from germline, CDR1 is SNHLY and CDR2 is FYNNEI.

The chain has TRBV7-2 and TRBJ2-5; a weak D match, TRBD1 (6 bases). CDR1 and CDR2 from the germline V gene are SGHTA and FQGNSA. This CDR3 is built from 13 residues. V lost 2 bases and J lost 5, with 9 bases in between. CDR3 amino acids: CASSLRGLETQYF. DNA for the CDR3: TGTGCCAGCAGCTTAAGGGGGTTGGAGACCCAGTACTTC.

This clone showed up just a few times. The chain joins TRBV28 to TRBJ1-3; no reliable D call. Germline V gives CDR1 MDHEN, CDR2 SYDVKM. The CDR3 length is 12 residues. Trimming removed 7 bases from V and 3 bases from J, with 7 bases in between. The DNA for the CDR3 is TGTGCCAGCACCTCATTTGGAAACACCATATATTTT. It translates to CASTSFGNTIYF.

Relative to its sample, this clone is medium-sized (0.01 to 0.1%). The V call is TRBV19, the J call TRBJ2-7; D is uncertain. Trimming shortened V by 4 bases and J by 2 bases, and 12 bases separated the two germline ends. Germline V gives CDR1 LNHDA, CDR2 SQIVND (reference sequence). This CDR3 region has 14 residues. The DNA for the CDR3 is TGTGCCAGTAGTAGGTCCCGCATGACCTACGAGCAGTACTTC. It specifies CASSRSRMTYEQYF.

The rearrangement uses TRBV4-1 and TRBJ2-6; D uncertain. CDR1 is MGHRA and CDR2 is YSYEKL in the germline V gene. The CDR3 covers 16 residues. Deletions cut 0 bases from V and 0 bases from J, with 6 bases between. The CDR3 DNA follows: TGCGCCAGCAGCCAAGATCTGGGCTCTGGGGCCAACGTCCTGACTTTC. It translates to CASSQDLGSGANVLTF.